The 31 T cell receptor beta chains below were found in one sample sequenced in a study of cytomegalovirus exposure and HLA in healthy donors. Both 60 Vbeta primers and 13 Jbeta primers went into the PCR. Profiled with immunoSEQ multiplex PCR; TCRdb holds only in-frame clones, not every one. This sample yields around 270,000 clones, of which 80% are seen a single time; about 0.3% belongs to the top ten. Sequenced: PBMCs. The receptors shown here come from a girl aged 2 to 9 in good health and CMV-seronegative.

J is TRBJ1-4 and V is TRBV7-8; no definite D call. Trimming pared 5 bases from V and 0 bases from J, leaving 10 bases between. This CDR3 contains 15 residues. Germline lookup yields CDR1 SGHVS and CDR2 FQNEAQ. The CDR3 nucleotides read TGTGCCAGCAGCCCGAGGGAATCAACTAATGAAAAACTGTTTTTT. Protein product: CASSPRESTNEKLFF.

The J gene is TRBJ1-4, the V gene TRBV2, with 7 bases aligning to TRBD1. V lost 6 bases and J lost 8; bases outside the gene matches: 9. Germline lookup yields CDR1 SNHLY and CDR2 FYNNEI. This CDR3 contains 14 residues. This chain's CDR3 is CASSFDRDREKLFF. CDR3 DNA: TGTGCCAGCAGCTTCGACAGGGATCGGGAAAAACTGTTTTTT.

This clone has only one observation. This chain's CDR3 is CASSVGTSPYEQYF. The CDR3 DNA reads as TGTGCCAGCAGCGTAGGGACATCTCCCTACGAGCAGTACTTC. J is TRBJ2-7 and V is TRBV9; the D gene is possibly TRBD1 (5 bases). This CDR3 is built from 14 residues. Germline V CDR1 and CDR2: SGDLS, YYNGEE. Trimming left V 0 bases short and J 2 bases short, with 9 bases between. The whole variable domain, filled in from reference TRBV9 and TRBJ2-7, reads DSGVTQTPKHLITATGQRVTLRCSPRSGDLSVYWYQQSLDQGLQFLIQYYNGEERAKGNILERFSAQQFPDLHSELNLSSLELGDSALYFCASSVGTSPYEQYFGPGTRLTVT.

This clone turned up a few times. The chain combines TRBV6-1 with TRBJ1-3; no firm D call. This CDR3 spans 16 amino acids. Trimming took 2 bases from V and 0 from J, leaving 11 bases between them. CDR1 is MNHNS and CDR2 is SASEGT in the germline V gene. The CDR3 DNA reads TGTGCCAGCAGTGAATCGGCGGAAAGCTCTGGAAACACCATATATTTT. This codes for CASSESAESSGNTIYF.

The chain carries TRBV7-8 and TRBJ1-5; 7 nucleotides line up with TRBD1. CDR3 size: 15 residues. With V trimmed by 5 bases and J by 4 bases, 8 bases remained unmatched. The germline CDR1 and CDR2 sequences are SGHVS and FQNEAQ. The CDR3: CASSGGQSKNQPQHF. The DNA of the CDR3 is TGTGCCAGCAGCGGGGGACAGTCGAAAAATCAGCCCCAGCATTTT.

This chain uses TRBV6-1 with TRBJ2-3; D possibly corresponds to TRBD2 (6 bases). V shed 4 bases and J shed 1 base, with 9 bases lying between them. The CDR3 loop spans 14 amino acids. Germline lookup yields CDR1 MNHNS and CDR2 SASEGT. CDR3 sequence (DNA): TGTGCCAGCAGTGGGCGGGGAGGCACAGATACGCAGTATTTT. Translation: CASSGRGGTDTQYF.

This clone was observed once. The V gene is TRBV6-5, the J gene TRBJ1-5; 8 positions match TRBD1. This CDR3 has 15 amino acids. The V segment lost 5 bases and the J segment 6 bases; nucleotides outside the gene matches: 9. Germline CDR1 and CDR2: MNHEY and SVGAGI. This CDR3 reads CASSPDRAWGQPQHF. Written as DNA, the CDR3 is TGTGCCAGCAGTCCGGACAGGGCTTGGGGTCAGCCCCAGCATTTT.

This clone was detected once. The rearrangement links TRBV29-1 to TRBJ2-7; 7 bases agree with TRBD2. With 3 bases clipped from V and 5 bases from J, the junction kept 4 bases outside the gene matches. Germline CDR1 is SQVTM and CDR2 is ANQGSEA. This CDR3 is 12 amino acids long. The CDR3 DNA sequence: TGCAGCGTTGACCGGGGGGAACACGAGCAGTACTTC. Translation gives CSVDRGEHEQYF.

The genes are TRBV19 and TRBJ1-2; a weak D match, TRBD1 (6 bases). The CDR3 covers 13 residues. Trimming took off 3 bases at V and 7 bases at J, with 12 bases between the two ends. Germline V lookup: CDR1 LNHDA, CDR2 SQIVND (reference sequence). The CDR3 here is CASSIPGASGYTF. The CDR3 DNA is TGTGCCAGTAGTATTCCAGGGGCAAGTGGCTACACCTTC.

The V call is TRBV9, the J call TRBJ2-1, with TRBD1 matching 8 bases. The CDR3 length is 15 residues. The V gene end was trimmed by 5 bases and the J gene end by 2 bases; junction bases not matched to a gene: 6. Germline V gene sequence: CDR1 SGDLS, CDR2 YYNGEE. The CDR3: CASSEKDRAYNEQFF. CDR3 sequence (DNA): TGTGCCAGCAGTGAAAAGGACAGGGCCTACAATGAGCAGTTCTTC.

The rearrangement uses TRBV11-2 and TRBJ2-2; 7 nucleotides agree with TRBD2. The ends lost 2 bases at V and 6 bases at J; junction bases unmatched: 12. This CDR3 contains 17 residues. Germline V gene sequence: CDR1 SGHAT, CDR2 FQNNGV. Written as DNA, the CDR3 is TGTGCCAGCAGCTTAAAAACGGGCCTAGCGGACGCCGGGGAGCTGTTTTTT. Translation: CASSLKTGLADAGELFF. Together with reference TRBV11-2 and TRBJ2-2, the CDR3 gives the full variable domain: EAGVAQSPRYKIIEKRQSVAFWCNPISGHATLYWYQQILGQGPKLLIQFQNNGVVDDSQLPKDRFSAERLKGVDSTLKIQPAKLEDSAVYLCASSLKTGLADAGELFFGEGSRLTVL.

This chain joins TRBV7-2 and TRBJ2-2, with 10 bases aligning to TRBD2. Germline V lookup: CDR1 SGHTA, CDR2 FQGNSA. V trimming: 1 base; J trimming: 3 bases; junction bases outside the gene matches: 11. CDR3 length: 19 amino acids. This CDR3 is CASSLVISSGGPYTGELFF. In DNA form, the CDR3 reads TGTGCCAGCAGCTTAGTTATTAGTAGCGGGGGGCCTTACACCGGGGAGCTGTTTTTT.

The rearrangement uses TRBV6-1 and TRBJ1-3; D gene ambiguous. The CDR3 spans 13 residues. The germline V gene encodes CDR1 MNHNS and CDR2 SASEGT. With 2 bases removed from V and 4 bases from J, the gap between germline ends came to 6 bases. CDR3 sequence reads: CASSENSGNTIYF. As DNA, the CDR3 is TGTGCCAGCAGTGAAAACTCCGGAAACACCATATATTTT.

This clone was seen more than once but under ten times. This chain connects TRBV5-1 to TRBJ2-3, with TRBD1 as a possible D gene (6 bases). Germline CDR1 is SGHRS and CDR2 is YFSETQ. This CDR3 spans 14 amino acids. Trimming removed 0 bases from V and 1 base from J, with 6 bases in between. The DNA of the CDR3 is TGCGCCAGCAGCTTGGAGGGGGGCACAGATACGCAGTATTTT. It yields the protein CASSLEGGTDTQYF. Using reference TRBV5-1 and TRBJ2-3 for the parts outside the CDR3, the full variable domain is KAGVTQTPRYLIKTRGQQVTLSCSPISGHRSVSWYQQTPGQGLQFLFEYFSETQRNKGNFPGRFSGRQFSNSRSEMNVSTLELGDSALYLCASSLEGGTDTQYFGPGTRLTVL.

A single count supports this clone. This CDR3 is CASSGFGQGIYEKLFF. CDR3 bases: TGTGCCAGCTCCGGATTCGGACAGGGGATATATGAAAAACTGTTTTTT. The chain uses TRBV18 and TRBJ1-4, with 9 positions matching TRBD1. CDR3 length: 16 amino acids. CDR1 and CDR2 from the germline V gene are KGHSH and LQKENI. With V trimmed by 6 bases and J by 6 bases, 11 bases remained unmatched.

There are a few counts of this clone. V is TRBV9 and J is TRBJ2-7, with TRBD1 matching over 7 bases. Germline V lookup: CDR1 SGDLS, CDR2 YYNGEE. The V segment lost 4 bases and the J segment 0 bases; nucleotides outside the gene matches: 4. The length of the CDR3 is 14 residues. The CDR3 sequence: CASSSGQVSYEQYF. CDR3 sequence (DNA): TGTGCCAGCAGCAGCGGACAGGTCTCCTACGAGCAGTACTTC.

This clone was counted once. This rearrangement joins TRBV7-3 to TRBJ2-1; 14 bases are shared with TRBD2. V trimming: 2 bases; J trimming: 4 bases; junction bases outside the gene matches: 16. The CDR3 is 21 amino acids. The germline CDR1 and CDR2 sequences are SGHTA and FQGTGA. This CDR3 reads CASSLDVGTSGGHHLYNEQFF. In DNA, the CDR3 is TGTGCCAGCAGCTTAGATGTGGGGACTAGCGGGGGCCACCATCTGTACAATGAGCAGTTCTTC.

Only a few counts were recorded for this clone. Written as DNA, the CDR3 is TGCGCCAGCAGCCGGAGGGCCCTAAATCAGCCCCAGCATTTT. Its protein product is CASSRRALNQPQHF. The chain has TRBV4-1 and TRBJ1-5; D is uncertain. V lost 4 bases and J lost 4, with 11 bases in between. This CDR3 region has 14 residues. Germline V gives CDR1 MGHRA, CDR2 YSYEKL.

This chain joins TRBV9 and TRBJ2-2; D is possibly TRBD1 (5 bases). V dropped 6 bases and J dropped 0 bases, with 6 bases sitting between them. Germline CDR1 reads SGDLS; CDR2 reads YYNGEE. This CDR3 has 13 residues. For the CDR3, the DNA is TGTGCCAGCAAACAGGCGAACACCGGGGAGCTGTTTTTT. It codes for CASKQANTGELFF.

CDR3 DNA sequence: TGTGCCAGCAGCTTAGGGGGGGCTGAAGCTTTCTTT. Translation gives CASSLGGAEAFF. V usage is TRBV7-6 and J usage is TRBJ1-1; possibly TRBD1 for D (5 bases). Trimming took 1 base from V and 6 from J, leaving 6 bases between them. The length of the CDR3 is 12 residues. Germline lookup yields CDR1 SGHVS and CDR2 FNYEAQ.

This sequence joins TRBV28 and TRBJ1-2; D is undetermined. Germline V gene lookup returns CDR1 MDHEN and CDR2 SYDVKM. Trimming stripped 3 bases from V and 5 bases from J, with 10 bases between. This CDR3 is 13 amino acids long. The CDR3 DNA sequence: TGTGCCAGCAGTTTTCAACTGATATATGGCTACACCTTC. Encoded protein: CASSFQLIYGYTF.

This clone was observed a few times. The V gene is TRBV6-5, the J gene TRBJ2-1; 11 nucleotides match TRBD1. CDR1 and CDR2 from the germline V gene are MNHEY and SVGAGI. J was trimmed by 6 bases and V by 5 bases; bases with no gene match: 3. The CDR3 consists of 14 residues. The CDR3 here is CASSGGTGGNEQFF. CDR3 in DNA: TGTGCCAGCAGTGGCGGGACAGGGGGCAATGAGCAGTTCTTC.

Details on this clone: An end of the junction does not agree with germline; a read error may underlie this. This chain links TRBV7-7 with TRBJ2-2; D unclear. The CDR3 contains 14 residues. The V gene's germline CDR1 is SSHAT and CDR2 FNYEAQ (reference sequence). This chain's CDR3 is CASSLAPYTEELFF. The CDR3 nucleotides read TGTGCCAGCAGCTTAGCCCCATACACCGAGGAGCTGTTTTTT.

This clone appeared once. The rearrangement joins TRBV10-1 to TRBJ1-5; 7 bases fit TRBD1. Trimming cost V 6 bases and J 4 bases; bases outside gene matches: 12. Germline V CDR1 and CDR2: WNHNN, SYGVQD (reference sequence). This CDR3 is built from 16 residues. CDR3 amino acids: CASSRTGISRNQPQHF. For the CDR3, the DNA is TGCGCCAGCAGCAGGACAGGCATTAGCAGGAATCAGCCCCAGCATTTT.

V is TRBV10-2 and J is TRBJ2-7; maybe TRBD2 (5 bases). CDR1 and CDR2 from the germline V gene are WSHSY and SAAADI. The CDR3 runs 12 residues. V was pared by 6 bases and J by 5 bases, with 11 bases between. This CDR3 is CASSLLGNEQYF. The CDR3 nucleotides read TGCGCCAGCAGCCTACTAGGAAACGAGCAGTACTTC.

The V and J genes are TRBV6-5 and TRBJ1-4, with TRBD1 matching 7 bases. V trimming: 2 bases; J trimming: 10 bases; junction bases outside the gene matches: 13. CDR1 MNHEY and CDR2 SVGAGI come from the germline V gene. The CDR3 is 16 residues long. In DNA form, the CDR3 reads TGTGCCAGCAGTTACGACCAAGGACAGGACGGGGGAAAACTGTTTTTT. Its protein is CASSYDQGQDGGKLFF.

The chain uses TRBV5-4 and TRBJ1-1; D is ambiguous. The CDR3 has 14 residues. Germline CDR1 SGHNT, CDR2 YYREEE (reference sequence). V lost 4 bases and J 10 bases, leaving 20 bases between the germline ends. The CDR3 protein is CASSPHSSYLGAFF. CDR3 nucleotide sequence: TGTGCCAGCAGCCCCCATTCCTCATATCTAGGAGCTTTCTTT.

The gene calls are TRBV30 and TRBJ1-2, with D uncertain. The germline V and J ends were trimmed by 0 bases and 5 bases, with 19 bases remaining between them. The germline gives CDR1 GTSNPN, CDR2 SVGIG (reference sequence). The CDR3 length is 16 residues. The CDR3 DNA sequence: TGTGCCTGGAGTGTCGGCCTGGGGAGTCGGTCATATGGCTACACCTTC. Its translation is CAWSVGLGSRSYGYTF. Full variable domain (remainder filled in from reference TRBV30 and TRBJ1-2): SQTIHQWPATLVQPVGSPLSLECTVEGTSNPNLYWYRQAAGRGLQLLFYSVGIGQISSEVPQNLSASRPQDRQFILSSKKLLLSDSGFYLCAWSVGLGSRSYGYTFGSGTRLTVV.

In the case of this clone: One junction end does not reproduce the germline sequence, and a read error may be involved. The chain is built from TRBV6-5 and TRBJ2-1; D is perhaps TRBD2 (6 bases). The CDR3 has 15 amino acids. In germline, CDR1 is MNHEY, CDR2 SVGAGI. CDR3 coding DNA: TGTGCCAGCAGTTACTCTTCGGGAGTTGTCGATGAGCGGTTCTTC. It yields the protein CASSYSSGVVDERFF.

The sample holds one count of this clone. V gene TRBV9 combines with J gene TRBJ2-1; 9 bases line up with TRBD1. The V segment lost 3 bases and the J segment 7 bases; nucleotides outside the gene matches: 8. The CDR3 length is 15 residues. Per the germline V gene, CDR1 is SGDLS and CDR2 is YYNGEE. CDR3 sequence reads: CASSASGQGVNEQFF. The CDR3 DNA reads TGTGCCAGCAGCGCCTCGGGACAGGGAGTGAATGAGCAGTTCTTC.

The CDR3: CASSTLDSGGRKPQHF. As DNA, the CDR3 is TGTGCCAGTAGTACTTTGGACTCAGGGGGGAGGAAGCCCCAGCATTTT. The chain carries TRBV19 and TRBJ1-5, with TRBD1 matching over 7 bases. CDR1 and CDR2 from the germline V gene are LNHDA and SQIVND (reference sequence). CDR3 length: 16 residues. V dropped 4 bases and J dropped 8; count of bases not matched to a gene: 14. Full variable domain (remainder filled in from reference TRBV19 and TRBJ1-5): DGGITQSPKYLFRKEGQNVTLSCEQNLNHDAMYWYRQDPGQGLRLIYYSQIVNDFQKGDIAEGYSVSREKKESFPLTVTSAQKNPTAFYLCASSTLDSGGRKPQHFGDGTRLSIL.